This TCR beta chain is drawn from a study of T cells expressing NK-cell markers. TCRdb re-analyzed the 5' RACE reads; it lists each CDR3 protein once, without DNA. This sample's table has about 550,000 distinct CDR3 sequences. Germline CDR1 is SGDLS and CDR2 is YYNGEE. CDR3 length: 11 amino acids. The sample taken for sequencing was blood T cells: a sorted CD56 or NKG2C T cell subset, CD4+ or CD8+ T cells, or bulk PBMC T cells (not recorded which). The chain employs TRBV9 and TRBJ2-2. The source of this sequence is a man younger than 35 in good health. The CDR3 here is CASREPGELFF.